The text below deals with one TCR beta chain. The antigen is unknown. Germline V CDR1 and CDR2: MNHNY, SVGAGI (reference sequence). Trimming shortened V by 5 bases and J by 6 bases, and 19 bases separated the two germline ends. The CDR3 has 15 amino acids. This sample was included in a study of cytomegalovirus exposure and HLA in healthy donors. Primers included in the PCR were 60 Vbeta and 13 Jbeta primers. The repertoire was sequenced with immunoSEQ multiplex PCR; TCRdb's copy has only in-frame clones and lacks some. The data contain some 190,000 clones, about four fifths of them singletons. Study observations and caveats: A later analysis revealed that TCR association rates differed between HLA loci, peaking at DRB1 and bottoming out at HLA-C. The authors assumed roughly uniform sequencing depth across donors for presence/absence analyses. Accurate prediction of most subjects' HLA-A and HLA-B alleles from TCR beta sequences was reported.

The J gene is TRBJ1-2, the V gene TRBV6-6; tentatively, D is TRBD1 (5 bases). This TCR derives from a man between 18 and 35 years old in good health and CMV-seronegative. Sequences were obtained from PBMCs. The CDR3 DNA reads as TGTGCCAGCAGTCAATCCCAGGGAACCTACAATGGCTACACCTTC. Translated, it gives CASSQSQGTYNGYTF.